The entry that follows covers one T cell receptor (beta chain) sequence. This sample was taken from a study of T cell changes during pregnancy in multiple sclerosis. The table came from immunoSEQ multiplex PCR; TCRdb's copy has only in-frame clones and leaves some out. The sample contains some 59,000 clones, 89% of which appear only once. This CDR3 is built from 14 residues. Germline loops: CDR1 SGHTA, CDR2 FQGTGA. The V and J ends lost 7 bases and 4 bases, in that order; junction bases with no gene match: 9. The sample consisted of peripheral blood, taken in the first trimester of pregnancy. This sequence was found in a female donor with multiple sclerosis, enrolled in a pregnancy study. The chain recombines TRBV7-3 with TRBJ1-2; the match to TRBD1 covers 7 bases. The CDR3 bases are TGTGCCAGCAAAGGAAAGGACAGGCTCTATGGCTACACCTTC. Encoded protein: CASKGKDRLYGYTF. Supplemented by reference TRBV7-3 and TRBJ1-2, the full variable domain reads GAGVSQTPSNKVTEKGKYVELRCDPISGHTALYWYRQSLGQGPEFLIYFQGTGAADDSGLPNDRFFAVRPEGSVSTLKIQRTERGDSAVYLCASKGKDRLYGYTFGSGTRLTVV.